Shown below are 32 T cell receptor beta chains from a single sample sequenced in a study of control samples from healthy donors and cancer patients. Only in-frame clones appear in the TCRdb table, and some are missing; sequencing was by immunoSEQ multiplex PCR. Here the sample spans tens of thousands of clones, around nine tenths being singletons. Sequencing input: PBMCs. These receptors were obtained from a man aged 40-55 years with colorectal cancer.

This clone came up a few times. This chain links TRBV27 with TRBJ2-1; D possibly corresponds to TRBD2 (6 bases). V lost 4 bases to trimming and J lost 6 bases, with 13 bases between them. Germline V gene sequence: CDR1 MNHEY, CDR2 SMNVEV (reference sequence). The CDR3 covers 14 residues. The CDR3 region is CASSSAGLLNEQFF. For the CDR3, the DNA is TGTGCCAGCAGTTCAGCGGGCCTCCTCAATGAGCAGTTCTTC.

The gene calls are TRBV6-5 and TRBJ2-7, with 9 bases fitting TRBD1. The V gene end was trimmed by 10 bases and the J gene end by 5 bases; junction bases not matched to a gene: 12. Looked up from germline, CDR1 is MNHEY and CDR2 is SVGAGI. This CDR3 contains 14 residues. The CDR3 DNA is TGTGCCATAGAGCCGGGACAGGGATTACACGAGCAGTACTTC. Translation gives CAIEPGQGLHEQYF.

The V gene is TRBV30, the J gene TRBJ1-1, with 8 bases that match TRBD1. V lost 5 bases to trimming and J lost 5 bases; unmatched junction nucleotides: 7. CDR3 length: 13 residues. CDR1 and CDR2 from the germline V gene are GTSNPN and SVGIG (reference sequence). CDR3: CAWDKDRVTEAFF. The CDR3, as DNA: TGTGCCTGGGACAAGGACAGGGTAACTGAAGCTTTCTTT.

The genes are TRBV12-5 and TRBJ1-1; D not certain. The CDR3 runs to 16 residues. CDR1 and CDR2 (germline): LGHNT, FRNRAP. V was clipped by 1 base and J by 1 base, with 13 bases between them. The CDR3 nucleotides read TGTGCTAGTGGTTTGGCCCCCGGGAGTCAGAACACTGAAGCTTTCTTT. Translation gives CASGLAPGSQNTEAFF.

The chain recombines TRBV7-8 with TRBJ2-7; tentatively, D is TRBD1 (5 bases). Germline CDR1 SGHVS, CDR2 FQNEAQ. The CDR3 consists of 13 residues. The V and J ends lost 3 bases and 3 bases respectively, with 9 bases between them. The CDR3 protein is CASSLDTLYEQYF. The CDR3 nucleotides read TGTGCCAGCAGCTTGGACACCCTCTACGAGCAGTACTTC. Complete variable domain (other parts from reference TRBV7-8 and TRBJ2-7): GAGVSQSPRYKVAKRGQDVALRCDPISGHVSLFWYQQALGQGPEFLTYFQNEAQLDKSGLPSDRFFAERPEGSVSTLKIQRTQQEDSAVYLCASSLDTLYEQYFGPGTRLTVT.

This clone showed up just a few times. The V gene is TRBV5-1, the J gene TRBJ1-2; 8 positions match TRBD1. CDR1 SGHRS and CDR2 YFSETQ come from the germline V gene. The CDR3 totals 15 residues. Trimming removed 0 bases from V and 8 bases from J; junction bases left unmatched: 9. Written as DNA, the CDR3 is TGCGCCAGCAGCTTGGATCTTCAGGGGGCGCAGGGCTACACCTTC. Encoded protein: CASSLDLQGAQGYTF.

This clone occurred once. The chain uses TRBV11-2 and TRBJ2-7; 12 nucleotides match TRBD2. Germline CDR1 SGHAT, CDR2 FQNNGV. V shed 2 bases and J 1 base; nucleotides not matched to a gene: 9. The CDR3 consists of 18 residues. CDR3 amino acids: CASSLSSWTSGTSYEQYF. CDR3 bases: TGTGCCAGCAGCTTAAGTTCCTGGACTAGCGGGACTTCCTACGAGCAGTACTTC.

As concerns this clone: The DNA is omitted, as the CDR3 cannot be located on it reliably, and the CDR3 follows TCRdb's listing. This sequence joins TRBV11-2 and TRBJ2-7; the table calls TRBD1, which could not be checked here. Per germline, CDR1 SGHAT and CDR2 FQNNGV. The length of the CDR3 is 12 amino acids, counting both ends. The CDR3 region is CASSRAWGQGNF.

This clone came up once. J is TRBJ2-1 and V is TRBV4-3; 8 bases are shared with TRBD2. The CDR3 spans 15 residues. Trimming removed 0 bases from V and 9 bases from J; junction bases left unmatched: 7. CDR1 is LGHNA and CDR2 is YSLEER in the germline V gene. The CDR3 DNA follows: TGCGCCAGCAGCCAAGAAGCGGGAGTATTTAGTGAGCAGTTCTTC. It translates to CASSQEAGVFSEQFF.

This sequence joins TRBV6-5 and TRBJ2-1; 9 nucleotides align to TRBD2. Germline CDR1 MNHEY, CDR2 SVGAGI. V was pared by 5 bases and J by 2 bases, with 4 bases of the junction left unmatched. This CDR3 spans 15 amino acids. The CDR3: CASSPSGNPYNEQFF. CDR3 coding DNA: TGTGCCAGCAGTCCTAGCGGGAATCCCTACAATGAGCAGTTCTTC.

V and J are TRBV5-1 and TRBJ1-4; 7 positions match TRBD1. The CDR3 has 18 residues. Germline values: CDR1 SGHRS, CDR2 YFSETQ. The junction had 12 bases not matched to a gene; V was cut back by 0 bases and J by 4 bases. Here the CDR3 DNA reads TGCGCCAGCAGCTTGGAGAGGGGGCGTTTCCCGTTTAATGAAAAACTGTTTTTT. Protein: CASSLERGRFPFNEKLFF. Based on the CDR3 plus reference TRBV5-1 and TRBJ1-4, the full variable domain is KAGVTQTPRYLIKTRGQQVTLSCSPISGHRSVSWYQQTPGQGLQFLFEYFSETQRNKGNFPGRFSGRQFSNSRSEMNVSTLELGDSALYLCASSLERGRFPFNEKLFFGSGTQLSVL.

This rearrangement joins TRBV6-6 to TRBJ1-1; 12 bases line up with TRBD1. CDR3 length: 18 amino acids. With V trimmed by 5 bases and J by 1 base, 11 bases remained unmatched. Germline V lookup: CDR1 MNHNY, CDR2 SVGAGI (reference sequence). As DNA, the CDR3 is TGTGCCAGCAGTCCGCACTTAGGGACAGGGGGCTGGAACACTGAAGCTTTCTTT. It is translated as CASSPHLGTGGWNTEAFF.

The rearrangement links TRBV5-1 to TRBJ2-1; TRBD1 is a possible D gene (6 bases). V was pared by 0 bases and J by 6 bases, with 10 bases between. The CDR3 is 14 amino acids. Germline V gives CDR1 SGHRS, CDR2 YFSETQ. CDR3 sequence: CASSLDRVGNEQFF. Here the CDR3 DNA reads TGCGCCAGCAGCTTGGACAGGGTCGGCAATGAGCAGTTCTTC.

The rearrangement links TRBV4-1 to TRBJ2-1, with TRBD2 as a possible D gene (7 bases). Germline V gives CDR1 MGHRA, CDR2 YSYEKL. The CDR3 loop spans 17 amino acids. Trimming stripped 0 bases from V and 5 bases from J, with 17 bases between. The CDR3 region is CASSQEKGGGADNEQFF. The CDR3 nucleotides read TGCGCCAGCAGCCAAGAAAAGGGAGGGGGGGCTGACAATGAGCAGTTCTTC.

CDR3 coding DNA: TGTGCTGGAGATGTCGGGACAGGGTCGGGGAACACCGGGGAGCTGTTTTTT. Residues: CAGDVGTGSGNTGELFF. The chain links TRBV30 to TRBJ2-2, with 9 positions matching TRBD1. Looked up from germline, CDR1 is GTSNPN and CDR2 is SVGIG (reference sequence). The CDR3 spans 17 residues.

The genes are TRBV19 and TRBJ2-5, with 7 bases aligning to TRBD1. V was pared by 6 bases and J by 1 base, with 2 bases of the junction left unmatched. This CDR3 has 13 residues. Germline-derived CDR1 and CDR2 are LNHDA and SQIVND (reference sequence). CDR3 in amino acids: CASSPGGQETQYF. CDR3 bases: TGTGCCAGTAGCCCAGGGGGCCAAGAGACCCAGTACTTC.

CDR3 nucleotides: TGTGCCAGCTGTTTGGTGATCAGCACTGAAGCTTTCTTT. This translates into CASCLVISTEAFF. The rearrangement links TRBV6-5 to TRBJ1-1; D gene uncertain. This CDR3 contains 13 residues. V gave up 8 bases and J gave up 4 bases, with 14 bases separating them. CDR1 MNHEY and CDR2 SVGAGI come from the germline V gene.

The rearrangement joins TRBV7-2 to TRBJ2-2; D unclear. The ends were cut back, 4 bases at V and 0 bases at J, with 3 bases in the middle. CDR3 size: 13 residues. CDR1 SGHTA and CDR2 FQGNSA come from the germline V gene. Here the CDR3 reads CASSSPNTGELFF. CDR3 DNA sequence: TGTGCCAGCAGCTCCCCGAACACCGGGGAGCTGTTTTTT.

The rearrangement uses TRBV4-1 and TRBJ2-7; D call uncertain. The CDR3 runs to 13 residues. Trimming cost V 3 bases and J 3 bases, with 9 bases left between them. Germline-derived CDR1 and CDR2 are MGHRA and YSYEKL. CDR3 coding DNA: TGCGCCAGCAGCCAGGCGCCGGTCTACGAGCAGTACTTC. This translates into CASSQAPVYEQYF.

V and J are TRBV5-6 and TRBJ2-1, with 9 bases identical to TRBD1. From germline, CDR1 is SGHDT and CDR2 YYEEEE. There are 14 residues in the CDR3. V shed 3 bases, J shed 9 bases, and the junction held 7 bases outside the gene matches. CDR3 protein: CASSWGQGLGEQFF. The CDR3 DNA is TGTGCCAGCAGCTGGGGACAGGGTTTGGGTGAGCAGTTCTTC.

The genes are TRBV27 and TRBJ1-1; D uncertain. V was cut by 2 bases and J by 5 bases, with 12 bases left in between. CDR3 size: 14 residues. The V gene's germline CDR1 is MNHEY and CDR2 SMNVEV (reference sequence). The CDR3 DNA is TGTGCCAGCAGTTTAGGTGGAGTAGGGACTGAAGCTTTCTTT. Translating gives CASSLGGVGTEAFF.

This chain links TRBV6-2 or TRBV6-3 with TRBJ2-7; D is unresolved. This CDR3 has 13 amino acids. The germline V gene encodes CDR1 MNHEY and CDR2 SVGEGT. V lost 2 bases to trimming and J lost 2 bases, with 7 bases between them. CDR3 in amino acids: CASSYEATYEQYF. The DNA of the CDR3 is TGTGCCAGCAGTTACGAGGCAACCTACGAGCAGTACTTC.

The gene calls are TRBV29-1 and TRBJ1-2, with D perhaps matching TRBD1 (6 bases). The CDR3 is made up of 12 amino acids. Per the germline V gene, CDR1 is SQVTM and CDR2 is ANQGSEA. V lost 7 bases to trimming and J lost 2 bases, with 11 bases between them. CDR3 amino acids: CSDLRGNYGYTF. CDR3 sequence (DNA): TGCAGCGACCTCAGGGGCAACTATGGCTACACCTTC. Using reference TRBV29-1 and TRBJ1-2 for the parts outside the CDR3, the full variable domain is SAVISQKPSRDICQRGTSLTIQCQVDSQVTMMFWYRQQPGQSLTLIATANQGSEATYESGFVIDKFPISRPNLTFSTLTVSNMSPEDSSIYLCSDLRGNYGYTFGSGTRLTVV.

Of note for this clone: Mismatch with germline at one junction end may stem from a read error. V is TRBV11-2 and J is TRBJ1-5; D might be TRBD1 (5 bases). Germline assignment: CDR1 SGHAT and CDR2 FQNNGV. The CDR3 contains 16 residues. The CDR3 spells CASSVDSLYSNQPQHF. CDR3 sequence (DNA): TGTGCCAGCAGCGTAGACAGTCTTTATAGCAATCAGCCCCAGCATTTT.

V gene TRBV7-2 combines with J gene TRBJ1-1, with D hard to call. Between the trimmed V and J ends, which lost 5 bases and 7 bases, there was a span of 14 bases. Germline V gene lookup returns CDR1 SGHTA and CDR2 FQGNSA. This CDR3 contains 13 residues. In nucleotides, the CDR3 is TGTGCCAGCAGCCATACACGGGGTAATGAAGCTTTCTTT. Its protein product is CASSHTRGNEAFF.

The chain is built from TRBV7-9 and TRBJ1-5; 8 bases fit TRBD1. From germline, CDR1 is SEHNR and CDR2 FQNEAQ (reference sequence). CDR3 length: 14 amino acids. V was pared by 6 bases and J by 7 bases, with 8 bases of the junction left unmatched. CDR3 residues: CASSPRGDRQPQHF. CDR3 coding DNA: TGTGCCAGCAGTCCAAGGGGGGACAGGCAGCCCCAGCATTTT.

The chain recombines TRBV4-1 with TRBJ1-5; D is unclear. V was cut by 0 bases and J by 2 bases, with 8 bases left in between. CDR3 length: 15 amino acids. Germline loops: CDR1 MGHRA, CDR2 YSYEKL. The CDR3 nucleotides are TGCGCCAGCAGCCAAGAGCCGAGGGGCAATCAGCCCCAGCATTTT. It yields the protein CASSQEPRGNQPQHF.

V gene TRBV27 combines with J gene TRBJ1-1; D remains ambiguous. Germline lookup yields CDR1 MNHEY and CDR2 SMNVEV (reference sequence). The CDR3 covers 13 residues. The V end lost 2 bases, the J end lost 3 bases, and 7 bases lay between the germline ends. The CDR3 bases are TGTGCCAGCAGTTTAGGGCGGTACACTGAAGCTTTCTTT. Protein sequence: CASSLGRYTEAFF.

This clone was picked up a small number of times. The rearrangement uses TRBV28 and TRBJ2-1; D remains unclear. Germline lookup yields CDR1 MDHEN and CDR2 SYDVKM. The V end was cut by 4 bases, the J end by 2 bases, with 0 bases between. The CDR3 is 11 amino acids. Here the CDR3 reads CASSSYNEQFF. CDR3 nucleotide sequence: TGTGCCAGCAGTTCCTACAATGAGCAGTTCTTC.

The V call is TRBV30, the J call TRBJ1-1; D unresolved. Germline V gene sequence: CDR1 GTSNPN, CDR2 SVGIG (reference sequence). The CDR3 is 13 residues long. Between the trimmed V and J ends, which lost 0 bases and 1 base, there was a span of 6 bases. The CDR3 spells CAWSVSPNTEAFF. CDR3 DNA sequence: TGTGCCTGGAGTGTATCCCCGAACACTGAAGCTTTCTTT.

The CDR3, as DNA: TGTGCCAGCAGCTTAGGGACAGGGGTCCACGAGCAGTACTTC. Translated, it gives CASSLGTGVHEQYF. The chain has TRBV5-6 and TRBJ2-7, with 10 bases aligning to TRBD1. From germline, CDR1 is SGHDT and CDR2 YYEEEE. The CDR3 spans 14 residues. Germline trimming cut 2 bases from V and 5 bases from J; bases unmatched to any gene: 4.

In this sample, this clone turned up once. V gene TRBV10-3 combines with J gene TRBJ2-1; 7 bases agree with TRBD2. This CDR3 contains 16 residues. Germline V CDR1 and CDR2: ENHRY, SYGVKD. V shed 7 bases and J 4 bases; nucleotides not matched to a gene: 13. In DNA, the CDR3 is TGTGCCATCATTGCCGATAGCGGGTTGGGTTACAATGAGCAGTTCTTC. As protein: CAIIADSGLGYNEQFF.